This TCR beta chain was identified during a study of TIL therapy for anti-PD-1-resistant metastatic lung cancer. Trimming removed 4 bases from V and 3 bases from J, with 14 bases in between. There are 15 residues in the CDR3. In germline, CDR1 is SGHTS, CDR2 YDEGEE. This sample's time point: pre-treatment sample, taken before nivolumab and TIL therapy. This was the immunoSEQ v3 assay. Measured with immunoSEQ multiplex PCR; TCRdb has only the in-frame clones, and not every one. The repertoire has about 60,000 clones, 80% to 90% of them found once; the top ten carry 2% to 3%. The clonotype originates from a person aged 25 to 80 with non-small cell lung cancer. The chain combines TRBV5-8 with TRBJ2-1; perhaps D is TRBD1 or TRBD2 (6 bases each). The source was blood, collected at baseline. CDR3 sequence: CASSVAGQVYNEQFF. CDR3 sequence (DNA): TGTGCCAGCAGCGTCGCGGGACAAGTCTACAATGAGCAGTTCTTC.